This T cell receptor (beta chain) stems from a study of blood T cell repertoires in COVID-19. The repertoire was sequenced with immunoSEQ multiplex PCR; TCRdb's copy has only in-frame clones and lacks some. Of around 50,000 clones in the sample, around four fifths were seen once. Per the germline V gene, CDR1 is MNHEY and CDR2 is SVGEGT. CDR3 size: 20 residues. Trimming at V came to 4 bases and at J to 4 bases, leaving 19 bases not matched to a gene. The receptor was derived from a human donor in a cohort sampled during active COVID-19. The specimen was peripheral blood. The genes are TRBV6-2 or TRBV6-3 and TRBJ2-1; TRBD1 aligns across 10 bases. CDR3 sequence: CASSSSSRPSDRGLYNEQFF. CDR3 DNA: TGTGCCAGCAGTTCATCATCCCGCCCATCTGACAGGGGGCTTTACAATGAGCAGTTCTTC.